This T cell receptor (beta chain) was documented in a study of shared clonotypes between healthy human individuals. CDR1 is MGHDK, CDR2 SYGVNS, per germline. V was clipped by 4 bases and J by 8 bases; unmatched bases: 10. This CDR3 has 15 amino acids. Sequencing used immunoSEQ multiplex PCR; TCRdb keeps in-frame clones, though not all of them. The repertoire holds around 700,000 clones, with approximately 75% as singletons. The sequence was obtained from a woman aged 25 to 39 in good health. This chain connects TRBV25-1 to TRBJ1-2; 10 positions agree with TRBD1. Source material: memory CD4+ T cells sorted from blood. Specified subset: CD45RA-negative fraction. In nucleotides, the CDR3 is TGTGCCAGCAGTGGAGACTCAGGGACAGGGGAAGGCTACACCTTC. Translation: CASSGDSGTGEGYTF.